A selection of T cell receptor beta chains follows, all from one sample in a study of blood T cell repertoires in COVID-19. Sequenced by immunoSEQ multiplex PCR; TCRdb stores in-frame clones only, minus some. This sample yields about 110,000 clones, of which over 80% are seen a single time; 18% belongs to the top ten. Sequencing input: peripheral blood. These receptors all come from a woman aged 60-75 years with acute or convalescent COVID-19. Both conserved end residues are part of each CDR3. The D gene is left open where the match is weak. For some rows the clone size is stated as once, few or many, or as a class when expanded; others skip it.

clone size	CDR3 length	J gene	D gene	V gene	CDR3 protein	CDR3 DNA
-	14	TRBJ2-3	-	TRBV9	CASSSAGLPDTQYF	TGTGCCAGCAGCTCGGCGGGCCTCCCAGATACGCAGTATTTT
-	12	TRBJ2-7	TRBD2	TRBV6-5	CASKGLALEQYF	TGTGCCAGCAAGGGACTAGCTCTCGAGCAGTACTTC
-	15	TRBJ1-2	TRBD1	TRBV7-9	CASSLAGTGDAGYTF	TGTGCCAGCAGCTTAGCGGGGACAGGGGACGCTGGCTACACCTTC
-	15	TRBJ1-5	TRBD1	TRBV6-5	CASSEDRGSSQPQHF	TGTGCCAGCAGCGAGGACAGGGGCTCAAGTCAGCCCCAGCATTTT
few	16	TRBJ2-3	-	TRBV5-4	CASSLVGGTSTDTQYF	TGTGCCAGCAGCTTGGTCGGGGGGACAAGCACAGATACGCAGTATTTT
-	15	TRBJ2-5	TRBD1	TRBV19	CASSIRTGSWETQYF	TGTGCCAGTAGTATCAGGACAGGAAGTTGGGAGACCCAGTACTTC
-	11	TRBJ1-1	-	TRBV28	CASIGAEEAFF	TGTGCCAGCATTGGGGCCGAGGAAGCTTTCTTT
-	13	TRBJ2-1	-	TRBV19	CASRTTGLNEQFF	TGTGCCAGTAGAACAACAGGGCTAAATGAGCAGTTCTTC
-	14	TRBJ2-3	TRBD2	TRBV28	CASTTSGHTDTQYF	TGTGCCAGCACAACTAGCGGACACACAGATACGCAGTATTTT
few	14	TRBJ2-5	TRBD2	TRBV19	CASRGTSIGETQYF	TGTGCCAGTAGGGGGACTAGCATTGGAGAGACCCAGTACTTC
-	14	TRBJ1-2	-	TRBV5-1	CASYPGPRDYGYTF	TGCGCCAGCTACCCAGGGCCCAGGGACTATGGCTACACCTTC
-	14	TRBJ2-3	TRBD2	TRBV5-1	CASSLVAGVDTQYF	TGCGCCAGCAGCTTGGTAGCGGGCGTGGATACGCAGTATTTT
-	15	TRBJ1-2	TRBD1	TRBV7-9	CASSYRDRPTYGYTF	TGTGCCAGCAGCTACCGGGACAGGCCCACCTATGGCTACACCTTC
-	15	TRBJ2-7	TRBD2	TRBV7-2	CASSPRASGRHEQYF	TGTGCCAGCAGCCCCCGTGCGAGCGGGAGACACGAGCAGTACTTC